This is a list of T cell receptor beta chains from one sample in a study of radiotherapy plus CTLA-4 blockade in lung cancer. Using immunoSEQ multiplex PCR, the repertoire was profiled, and TCRdb retains in-frame clones only, with some absent. This table holds 90,000 to 100,000 clones, 65% to 75% found once. The specimen comprised peripheral blood, sampled from a patient treated with radiotherapy plus ipilimumab. The receptors were gathered from a human donor with non-small cell lung cancer who had a partial response to radiotherapy plus ipilimumab. Some clones in this sample may be carry-over from other donors' samples. CDR3s include the opening cysteine and the closing phenylalanine or tryptophan. Fields, in order: CDR3 DNA, CDR3 protein, clone size, J gene, V gene, CDR3 length, D gene. D genes are given only for firm matches. Clone size is stated in some rows and not others, as once, few, many or a class when expanded.

TGTGCCAGCTCACCAGTAAGGGGCGCGGACACCGGGGAGCTGTTTTTT,CASSPVRGADTGELFF,NA,TRBJ2-2,TRBV18,16,NA
TGTGCCAGCAGCCTTCGACTAGCGGGAAGCACAGATACGCAGTATTTT,CASSLRLAGSTDTQYF,NA,TRBJ2-3,TRBV5-4,16,TRBD2
TGTGCCAGCAGTTCAGAGGGCTATGGCTACACCTTC,CASSSEGYGYTF,NA,TRBJ1-2,TRBV6-6,12,NA
TGTGCCAGCAGCCCAGACATCTCGAATGAAAAACTGTTTTTT,CASSPDISNEKLFF,few,TRBJ1-4,TRBV7-9,14,NA
TGTGCCTGGAATCTCGGTCCTCACAATGAGCAGTTCTTC,CAWNLGPHNEQFF,NA,TRBJ2-1,TRBV30,13,NA
TGTGCCAGCAGCCGGGAGGGGGGGGAAGTGAAGTACAATGAGCAGTTCTTC,CASSREGGEVKYNEQFF,NA,TRBJ2-1,TRBV5-6,17,TRBD2
TGTGCCAGCTGCCCCCTCGTGAGCGCGTCATCGCAGTATTTT,CASCPLVSASSQYF,NA,TRBJ2-3,TRBV18,14,NA
TGTGCCAGCAGCTTCAGGACAGGGATGTTGAACACTGAAGCTTTCTTT,CASSFRTGMLNTEAFF,few,TRBJ1-1,TRBV7-6,16,TRBD1
TGCAGCGTGGCTACAGGGGCGCCGGATGAAAAACTGTTTTTT,CSVATGAPDEKLFF,NA,TRBJ1-4,TRBV29-1,14,TRBD1
TGTGCCAGCTCACCACCGAGGACAGGGGGTGGCTACACCTTC,CASSPPRTGGGYTF,NA,TRBJ1-2,TRBV18,14,TRBD1
TGTGCCAGCAGCTCCACGCAGGGTCAGCCCCAGCATTTT,CASSSTQGQPQHF,NA,TRBJ1-5,TRBV11-3,13,NA
TGCGCCAGCAGCTTGGCGGGATGGACTGAAGCTTTCTTT,CASSLAGWTEAFF,NA,TRBJ1-1,TRBV5-1,13,NA
TGTGCCAGCAGCTCATCCGGGACAGGAAAGACCCAGTACTTC,CASSSSGTGKTQYF,NA,TRBJ2-5,TRBV7-2,14,TRBD1
TGTGCCAGCAGCCCAGTGGCGGCTAACTATGGCTACACCTTC,CASSPVAANYGYTF,few,TRBJ1-2,TRBV6-5,14,NA
TGTGCCAGCTCACTCAAAATGATAACAGATGATCAGCCCCAGCATTTT,CASSLKMITDDQPQHF,once,TRBJ1-5,TRBV18,16,NA
TGTGCCAGCACCCCACAGGGACCCAACACTGAAGCTTTCTTT,CASTPQGPNTEAFF,NA,TRBJ1-1,TRBV6-1,14,NA
TGTGCCAGCAGTGGGGGTGGACAGGTCACTGAAGCTTTCTTT,CASSGGGQVTEAFF,once,TRBJ1-1,TRBV28,14,TRBD1
TGTGCCAGCAGCTTATCGGCGCTGGAGTCCTACGAGCAGTACTTC,CASSLSALESYEQYF,NA,TRBJ2-7,TRBV7-2,15,NA
TGTGCCAGCAGCTTAGTTGGGCGCGTCTATGGCTACACCTTC,CASSLVGRVYGYTF,NA,TRBJ1-2,TRBV7-9,14,NA
TGTGCCAGCAGCCGGGTGGTAGGGGCGGACTACGAGCAGTACTTC,CASSRVVGADYEQYF,few,TRBJ2-7,TRBV11-2,15,NA
TGTGCCAGCAGATCCTACAGGGTGAACACCGGGGAGCTGTTTTTT,CASRSYRVNTGELFF,few,TRBJ2-2,TRBV27,15,NA
TGTGCCATAGGACCGGGACAGGGGTTTAATCAGCCCCAGCATTTT,CAIGPGQGFNQPQHF,NA,TRBJ1-5,TRBV10-3,15,TRBD1
TGTGCCAGCAGCATCAAGCGGGTTAGCACAGATACGCAGTATTTT,CASSIKRVSTDTQYF,NA,TRBJ2-3,TRBV5-6,15,NA
TGTGCCAGCAGTAGCTGGGGGGTGCCCGGCACTGAAGCTTTCTTT,CASSSWGVPGTEAFF,NA,TRBJ1-1,TRBV28,15,NA
TGTGCCAGCAACTCAAACAGGGACACTGAAGCTTTCTTT,CASNSNRDTEAFF,NA,TRBJ1-1,TRBV5-6,13,NA
TGTGCCAGCAGGACTAGCGGGGGGGCCTTGTTCTACGAGCAGTACTTC,CASRTSGGALFYEQYF,NA,TRBJ2-7,TRBV28,16,TRBD2
TGTGCCAGCAGTAGGTCGTGGACAGGGGAGGAAGAGACCCAGTACTTC,CASSRSWTGEEETQYF,few,TRBJ2-5,TRBV6-6,16,TRBD1
TGCGCCAGCAGGGAAGGGACTAGCGGGGTCCCATCGTTC,CASREGTSGVPSF,once,TRBJ2-7,TRBV5-1,13,TRBD2
TGTGCCACCAGCAGAGGGACCACTAGCAGGAGTGGAGAGACCCAGTACTTC,CATSRGTTSRSGETQYF,NA,TRBJ2-5,TRBV15,17,NA
TGTGCCAGCAGCCAGAGACTAGCGGGGGAGGCCGGGGAGCTGTTTTTT,CASSQRLAGEAGELFF,NA,TRBJ2-2,TRBV14,16,TRBD2
TGTGCCAGCAGCCCCCGACATGGCAGGACAGGGATCGAAGCTTTCTTT,CASSPRHGRTGIEAFF,NA,TRBJ1-1,TRBV7-9,16,TRBD1
TGTGCCATCAGTGTGGACAGTATCTATGGCTACACCTTC,CAISVDSIYGYTF,NA,TRBJ1-2,TRBV10-3,13,NA
TGTGCCAGCAGCCTATTTGGACAGGGGATGACTGAAGCTTTCTTT,CASSLFGQGMTEAFF,NA,TRBJ1-1,TRBV5-4,15,TRBD1
TGTGCCAGCAGGAGGGCTAGCGGGCAAGAGACCCAGTACTTC,CASRRASGQETQYF,NA,TRBJ2-5,TRBV5-4,14,TRBD2
TGCGCCAGCAGCCAGACCAGCGGGGGGGCCGGGTTGACCCAGTACTTC,CASSQTSGGAGLTQYF,NA,TRBJ2-5,TRBV4-1,16,TRBD2
TGTGCCTGGAGTGTAAAGGGAACAGGGGCATTAGGCTACACCTTC,CAWSVKGTGALGYTF,NA,TRBJ1-2,TRBV30,15,TRBD1
TGTGCCAGCACCGCCCCTACCGGGGGAACCTACGAGCAGTACTTC,CASTAPTGGTYEQYF,NA,TRBJ2-7,TRBV6-5,15,NA
TGTGCCAGCAGTCTAGGGGTGTACGGTGGTGAGACCCAGTACTTC,CASSLGVYGGETQYF,NA,TRBJ2-5,TRBV6-6,15,NA
TGCGCCAGCAGCCAAGAAGTTGTGAACCGGGACAGGGGGCGCGGCACTGAAGCTTTCTTT,CASSQEVVNRDRGRGTEAFF,few,TRBJ1-1,TRBV4-1,20,TRBD1
TGTGCCAGCAGCATTACCATCTCCGAGGATGAAAAACTGTTTTTT,CASSITISEDEKLFF,NA,TRBJ1-4,TRBV5-4,15,NA
TGTGCCAGCAGTGAAGCTGTTACAGGGAGTAATGAAAAACTGTTTTTT,CASSEAVTGSNEKLFF,NA,TRBJ1-4,TRBV6-1,16,NA
TGTGCCAGTAGAAGACAGGGTATTGAAAAACTGTTTTTT,CASRRQGIEKLFF,few,TRBJ1-4,TRBV19,13,TRBD1
TGTGCCAGCAGCCCCCAATCCTTCTCCGGGACAGGGGCCAATGAGCAGTTCTTC,CASSPQSFSGTGANEQFF,NA,TRBJ2-1,TRBV7-2,18,TRBD1
TGTGCCTCCCGGGACTACCCCTACGAGCAGTACTTC,CASRDYPYEQYF,NA,TRBJ2-7,TRBV2,12,TRBD2
TGTGCCAGCAGTTACTACCCTTCGGGGGCTGAAGCTTTCTTT,CASSYYPSGAEAFF,NA,TRBJ1-1,TRBV6-6,14,NA
TGTGCCAGCAGACCCGGGACAGGGGCAAACAATGAGCAGTTCTTC,CASRPGTGANNEQFF,few,TRBJ2-1,TRBV2,15,TRBD1
TGTGCCAGCAGCCGCCTCGGACAGGGCCCTAATGAAAAACTGTTTTTT,CASSRLGQGPNEKLFF,NA,TRBJ1-4,TRBV14,16,TRBD1
TGTGCCAGCAGCTTAGGCGGGGGATCCTACAATGAGCAGTTCTTC,CASSLGGGSYNEQFF,NA,TRBJ2-1,TRBV7-9,15,TRBD2
TGTGCCTGGAGTGCCGACATCAGGGGTTCCGCTGAAGCTTTCTTT,CAWSADIRGSAEAFF,NA,TRBJ1-1,TRBV30,15,NA
TGCGCCAGCAGTCCGGCGGGAGACAAAAACATTCAGTACTTC,CASSPAGDKNIQYF,NA,TRBJ2-4,TRBV5-1,14,TRBD2
TGTGCCAGCAGTCCCCATCTGGGACAGGGGTCCTACGAGCAGTACTTC,CASSPHLGQGSYEQYF,NA,TRBJ2-7,TRBV27,16,TRBD1
TGTGCCAGCAGCCCGGGACAGGGGTCTGGCTACACCTTC,CASSPGQGSGYTF,NA,TRBJ1-2,TRBV11-3,13,TRBD1
TGTGCCAGTAGTATGAGCTCTGGAAACACCATATATTTT,CASSMSSGNTIYF,NA,TRBJ1-3,TRBV19,13,NA
TGTGCCAGCAGCCTACAGGGAAACACCATATATTTT,CASSLQGNTIYF,few,TRBJ1-3,TRBV7-9,12,NA
TGTGCCAGCAGTCTGAGAGACAGACTTAATCAGCCCCAGCATTTT,CASSLRDRLNQPQHF,NA,TRBJ1-5,TRBV27,15,NA
TGCGCCAGCAGTGGGGGAGTGAACACTGAAGCTTTCTTT,CASSGGVNTEAFF,few,TRBJ1-1,TRBV10-2,13,NA
TGTGCCAGCCTCCTTCGCTGGGGCCACACCGGGGAGCTGTTTTTT,CASLLRWGHTGELFF,NA,TRBJ2-2,TRBV19,15,NA
TGTGAATGCGGTTCGAACACTGAAGCTTTCTTT,CECGSNTEAFF,NA,TRBJ1-1,TRBV28,11,NA
TGCGCCAGCGGATCCGTCGCGGGGGGCCGAACAGATACGCAGTATTTT,CASGSVAGGRTDTQYF,NA,TRBJ2-3,TRBV5-1,16,TRBD2